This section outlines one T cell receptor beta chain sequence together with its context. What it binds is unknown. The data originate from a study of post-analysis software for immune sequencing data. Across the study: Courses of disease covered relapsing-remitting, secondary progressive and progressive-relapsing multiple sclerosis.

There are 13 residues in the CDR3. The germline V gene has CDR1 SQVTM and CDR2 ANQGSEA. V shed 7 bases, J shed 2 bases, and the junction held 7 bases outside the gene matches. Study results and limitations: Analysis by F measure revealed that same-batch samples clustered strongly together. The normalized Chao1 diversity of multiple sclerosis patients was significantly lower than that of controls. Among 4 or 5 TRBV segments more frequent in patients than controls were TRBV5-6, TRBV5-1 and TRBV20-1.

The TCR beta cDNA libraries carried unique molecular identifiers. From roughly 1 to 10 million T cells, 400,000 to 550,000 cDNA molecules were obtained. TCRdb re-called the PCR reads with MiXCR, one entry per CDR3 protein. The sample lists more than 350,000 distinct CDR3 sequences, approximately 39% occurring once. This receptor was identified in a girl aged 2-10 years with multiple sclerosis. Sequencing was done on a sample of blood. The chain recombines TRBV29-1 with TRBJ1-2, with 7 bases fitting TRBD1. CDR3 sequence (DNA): TGCAGCGGGACCCGGACAGGCAACTATGGCTACACCTTC. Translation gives CSGTRTGNYGYTF.